The rows below give T cell receptor beta chains drawn from one sample of a study of blood T cell repertoires in COVID-19. The protocol was immunoSEQ multiplex PCR, while the TCRdb copy is restricted to in-frame clones and leaves out a portion. The sample shows 200,000 or so clones, roughly nine tenths of them seen only once. Material: peripheral blood. The receptors shown here come from a man aged 60-69 years who had recovered from COVID-19. CDR3s include the opening cysteine and the closing phenylalanine or tryptophan. A D gene is named only where the DNA matches it firmly. A row's size may be missing; if present it is once, few, many or a size class.

TRBV10-3	NA	TRBD1	TRBJ1-2	CAISFGTDNGYTF	TGTGCCATCAGTTTCGGGACAGATAATGGCTACACCTTC
TRBV28	NA	TRBD2	TRBJ2-7	CASIAGSGEQYF	TGTGCCAGCATAGCGGGTTCCGGCGAGCAGTACTTC
TRBV7-3	NA	NA	TRBJ1-5	CASSLRAPVYQPQHF	TGTGCCAGCAGCTTAAGGGCCCCAGTCTATCAGCCCCAGCATTTT
TRBV5-1	once	NA	TRBJ1-4	CASSRGDSEKLFF	TGCGCCAGCAGCCGGGGGGATTCTGAAAAACTGTTTTTT
TRBV6-5	NA	TRBD2	TRBJ2-7	CASRQYGGAGYEQYF	TGTGCCAGCCGACAATACGGGGGGGCCGGCTACGAGCAGTACTTC
TRBV6-5	NA	NA	TRBJ1-6	CASSYVASNYNSPLHF	TGTGCCAGCAGTTACGTGGCAAGTAATTATAATTCACCCCTCCACTTT
TRBV28	NA	NA	TRBJ1-1	CASSFPDTGEAFF	TGTGCCAGCAGTTTCCCCGACACAGGCGAAGCTTTCTTT
TRBV7-3	NA	NA	TRBJ1-3	CASSLSGVVGDTIYF	TGTGCCAGCAGCTTATCAGGGGTCGTGGGGGACACCATATATTTT
TRBV11-1	NA	TRBD1	TRBJ2-7	CASSPPWDRVSEQYF	TGTGCCAGCAGTCCCCCGTGGGACAGGGTAAGCGAGCAGTACTTC
TRBV7-9	NA	TRBD2	TRBJ2-1	CASSSGTSGREDNEQFF	TGTGCCAGCAGCTCAGGGACTAGCGGGAGGGAGGACAATGAGCAGTTCTTC
TRBV6-4	NA	NA	TRBJ2-2	CASKHLVTGELFF	TGTGCCAGCAAGCACTTGGTAACCGGGGAGCTGTTTTTT
TRBV11-2	NA	NA	TRBJ2-5	CASTPSRSETQYF	TGTGCCAGCACCCCGTCCCGGTCAGAGACCCAGTACTTC
TRBV2	once	NA	TRBJ1-1	CASLTSPTGNTEAFF	TGTGCCAGTCTTACCTCCCCGACAGGGAACACTGAAGCTTTCTTT
TRBV3-1/TRBV3-2	NA	TRBD1	TRBJ1-1	CASSQDSRALTGRTEAFF	TGTGCCAGCAGCCAAGATTCCCGGGCCCTGACAGGGCGGACTGAAGCTTTCTTT
TRBV19	once	TRBD2	TRBJ2-1	CASSIGTMSSYNEQFF	TGTGCCAGTAGTATCGGGACTATGAGCTCCTACAATGAGCAGTTCTTC
TRBV6-1	NA	NA	TRBJ1-4	CASSEQGMGEKLFF	TGTGCCAGCAGTGAACAGGGGATGGGTGAAAAACTGTTTTTT
TRBV7-8	NA	TRBD1	TRBJ2-7	CASGRDRGHEQYF	TGTGCCAGCGGGCGGGACAGGGGGCACGAGCAGTACTTC
TRBV5-1	NA	TRBD2	TRBJ2-1	CASSFAAGAPHDEQFF	TGCGCCAGCAGCTTCGCCGCGGGAGCCCCCCACGATGAGCAGTTCTTC
TRBV5-1	NA	NA	TRBJ1-6	CASSLSGDSPLHF	TGCGCCAGCAGCTTAAGCGGTGATTCACCCCTCCACTTT
TRBV13	NA	TRBD2	TRBJ2-3	CASSPPGLAGSGDTQYF	TGTGCCAGCAGCCCCCCGGGACTAGCGGGAAGTGGGGATACGCAGTATTTT
TRBV6-2/TRBV6-3	NA	NA	TRBJ2-3	CASSFGSPAGTDTQYF	TGTGCCAGCAGTTTCGGGTCGCCGGCCGGCACAGATACGCAGTATTTT
TRBV11-2	NA	NA	TRBJ2-2	CASSHGILNTGELFF	TGTGCCAGCAGCCACGGGATCCTTAACACCGGGGAGCTGTTTTTT
TRBV7-2	few	TRBD1	TRBJ1-5	CASSLYGTGGNLNQPQHF	TGTGCCAGCAGCTTGTACGGGACAGGGGGCAATTTGAATCAGCCCCAGCATTTT
TRBV7-3	NA	NA	TRBJ1-1	CASSFQGRTEAFF	TGTGCCAGCAGCTTCCAGGGGCGTACTGAAGCTTTCTTT
TRBV19	NA	NA	TRBJ2-5	CASSIDAAGRTETQYF	TGTGCCAGTAGTATAGATGCGGCAGGGAGGACGGAGACCCAGTACTTC
TRBV7-3	NA	TRBD2	TRBJ2-7	CASSRLAGGPYEQYF	TGTGCCAGCAGTCGACTAGCGGGGGGGCCCTACGAGCAGTACTTC
TRBV7-2	NA	NA	TRBJ1-3	CASSFSSSSGNTIYF	TGTGCCAGCAGCTTCTCTAGTTCCTCTGGAAACACCATATATTTT
TRBV30	NA	TRBD2	TRBJ2-1	CAWSWTRKSSSSYNEQFF	TGTGCCTGGAGTTGGACTAGGAAGTCCTCGAGCTCCTACAATGAGCAGTTCTTC